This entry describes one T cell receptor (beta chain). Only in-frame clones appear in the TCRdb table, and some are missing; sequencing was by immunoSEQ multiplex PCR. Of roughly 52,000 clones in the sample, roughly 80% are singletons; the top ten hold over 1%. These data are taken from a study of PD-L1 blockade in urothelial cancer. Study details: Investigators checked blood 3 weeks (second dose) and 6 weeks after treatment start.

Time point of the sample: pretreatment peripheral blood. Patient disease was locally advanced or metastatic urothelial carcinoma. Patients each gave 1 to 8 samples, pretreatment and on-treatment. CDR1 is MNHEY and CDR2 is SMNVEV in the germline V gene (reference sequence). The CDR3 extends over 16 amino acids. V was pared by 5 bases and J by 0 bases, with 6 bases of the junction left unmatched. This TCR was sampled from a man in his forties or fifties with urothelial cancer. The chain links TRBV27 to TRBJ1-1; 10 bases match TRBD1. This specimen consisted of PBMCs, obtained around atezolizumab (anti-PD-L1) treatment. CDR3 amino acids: CASSPRDRGMNTEAFF. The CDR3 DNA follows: TGTGCCAGCAGTCCCCGGGACAGGGGTATGAACACTGAAGCTTTCTTT.